What follows are 28 T cell receptor beta chains derived from one specimen sequenced in a study of cytomegalovirus exposure and HLA in healthy donors listed by TCRdb under 2017. The library was made by the immunoSEQ multiplex PCR assay. The multiplex PCR relied on a mix of 60 forward primers for TCR Vbeta segments and 13 reverse primers for TCR Jbeta segments. TCRdb mirrors the immuneACCESS table, restricted to in-frame sequences. Some clones are absent from its copies; in checked studies, under half trace to an unresolved V gene, and the reason for the others is unknown. Counted in this sample were over 150,000 clones; roughly 87% of them appeared once. Together, the top ten hold less than 1.6% of the sample. The specimen was PBMCs. Receptors originate from a girl between 5 and 17 years old in good health and CMV-seropositive.

The rearrangement joins TRBV28 to TRBJ1-2; 9 positions match TRBD1. This CDR3 spans 17 amino acids. Germline assignment: CDR1 MDHEN and CDR2 SYDVKM. Trimming at V came to 5 bases and at J to 4 bases, leaving 14 bases not matched to a gene. The CDR3 DNA follows: TGTGCCAGCAGTACTAGCCCGGGACAGGGCATGGGCTATGGCTACACCTTC. Its translation is CASSTSPGQGMGYGYTF.

This chain connects TRBV7-9 to TRBJ1-1, with a weak D call TRBD1 (6 bases). Germline values: CDR1 SEHNR, CDR2 FQNEAQ (reference sequence). V was trimmed by 3 bases and J by 10 bases, leaving 18 bases between them. CDR3 length: 14 residues. In nucleotides, the CDR3 is TGTGCCAGCAGCTTTCTAAACCAGGGGAATGGAGCTTTCTTT. Translation: CASSFLNQGNGAFF.

J is TRBJ1-4 and V is TRBV7-6; D call uncertain. The CDR3 is 15 residues long. CDR1 and CDR2 (germline): SGHVS, FNYEAQ. Between the trimmed V and J ends, which lost 5 bases and 4 bases, there was a span of 14 bases. The CDR3 DNA reads TGTGCCAGCAGCCTGGGAGGGCGGGATAATGAAAAACTGTTTTTT. Translated, it gives CASSLGGRDNEKLFF.

The chain recombines TRBV7-8 with TRBJ2-7, with D perhaps matching TRBD1 (6 bases). Germline-derived CDR1 and CDR2 are SGHVS and FQNEAQ. The CDR3 length is 13 residues. Between the trimmed V and J ends, which lost 4 bases and 3 bases, there was a span of 10 bases. CDR3 in amino acids: CASSWGTLYEQYF. CDR3 sequence (DNA): TGTGCCAGCAGCTGGGGGACACTCTACGAGCAGTACTTC.

The chain recombines TRBV7-2 with TRBJ2-7; no firm D call. This CDR3 has 14 amino acids. Germline V gives CDR1 SGHTA, CDR2 FQGNSA. V gave up 1 base and J gave up 0 bases, with 7 bases separating them. The DNA for the CDR3 is TGTGCCAGCAGCTTAGGCCCGAGCTCCTACGAGCAGTACTTC. It codes for CASSLGPSSYEQYF.

The rearrangement joins TRBV29-1 to TRBJ1-2; 8 positions match TRBD1. Germline CDR1 is SQVTM and CDR2 is ANQGSEA. The V segment lost 7 bases and the J segment 4 bases; nucleotides outside the gene matches: 8. The CDR3 loop spans 13 amino acids. The CDR3 region is CSARTGRTYGYTF. The CDR3 DNA reads as TGCAGCGCTAGGACAGGGCGGACCTATGGCTACACCTTC.

This sequence joins TRBV6-1 and TRBJ2-7; TRBD1 matches 7 bases. The CDR3 runs to 19 residues. Germline CDR1 is MNHNS and CDR2 is SASEGT. Losses at the gene ends were 4 bases for V and 2 bases for J; bases not matched to a gene: 20. Written as DNA, the CDR3 is TGTGCCAGCAGTGGTACCGGACAGGTGGAAATATACTTCACCTACGAGCAGTACTTC. It specifies CASSGTGQVEIYFTYEQYF.

V gene TRBV5-1 combines with J gene TRBJ2-2; 14 nucleotides match TRBD2. Germline CDR1 SGHRS, CDR2 YFSETQ. The CDR3 totals 19 residues. V lost 4 bases to trimming and J lost 7 bases; unmatched junction nucleotides: 15. In DNA, the CDR3 is TGCGCCAGCAGCCGGGCCGGGACTAGCGGGGGTAACGAGATCGGGGAGCTGTTTTTT. As protein: CASSRAGTSGGNEIGELFF.

The rearrangement uses TRBV2 and TRBJ2-2; TRBD2 matches 12 bases. V trimming: 4 bases; J trimming: 6 bases; junction bases outside the gene matches: 6. The germline gives CDR1 SNHLY, CDR2 FYNNEI. The CDR3 is 16 amino acids. The CDR3: CASSGTTSGSSGELFF. In DNA, the CDR3 is TGTGCCAGCAGTGGCACGACTAGCGGGAGCTCCGGGGAGCTGTTTTTT.

The J gene is TRBJ2-1, the V gene TRBV2, with 8 bases that match TRBD1. Germline V gene data show CDR1 as SNHLY and CDR2 as FYNNEI. V was pared by 4 bases and J by 3 bases, with 11 bases of the junction left unmatched. The CDR3 totals 17 residues. The CDR3 coding sequence is TGTGCCAGCAGTGGTATGATGAAGGGGACAGGCTACAATGAGCAGTTCTTC. Translated: CASSGMMKGTGYNEQFF. Based on the CDR3 plus reference TRBV2 and TRBJ2-1, the full variable domain is EPEVTQTPSHQVTQMGQEVILRCVPISNHLYFYWYRQILGQKVEFLVSFYNNEISEKSEIFDDQFSVERPDGSNFTLKIRSTKLEDSAMYFCASSGMMKGTGYNEQFFGPGTRLTVL.

The chain joins TRBV4-3 to TRBJ2-5, with TRBD1 matching 7 bases. The V segment lost 2 bases and the J segment 2 bases; nucleotides outside the gene matches: 8. The CDR3 consists of 16 residues. CDR1 and CDR2 from the germline V gene are LGHNA and YSLEER. CDR3 in DNA: TGCGCCAGCAGCCAATCAAGGGCAGGGGGTCAAGAGACCCAGTACTTC. Translation: CASSQSRAGGQETQYF.

This clone came up once. The gene calls are TRBV5-1 and TRBJ1-2; 8 nucleotides match TRBD1. The CDR3 covers 16 residues. Germline V gene lookup returns CDR1 SGHRS and CDR2 YFSETQ. V was clipped by 4 bases and J by 7 bases; unmatched bases: 15. CDR3 sequence (DNA): TGCGCCAGCAGCATCCTCGAGGCAGGGGGCAAGAGTGGCTACACCTTC. This translates into CASSILEAGGKSGYTF.

The J gene is TRBJ2-7, the V gene TRBV4-1; 7 nucleotides align to TRBD2. The trim removed 1 base at V and 6 bases at J, leaving 9 bases unmatched. CDR3 size: 15 residues. In germline, CDR1 is MGHRA, CDR2 YSYEKL. The CDR3 spells CASSQVEASGGEQYF. Written as DNA, the CDR3 is TGCGCCAGCAGCCAAGTTGAGGCGTCGGGAGGCGAGCAGTACTTC.

This chain links TRBV25-1 with TRBJ2-5; 7 positions match TRBD2. There are 15 residues in the CDR3. The junction had 9 bases not matched to a gene; V was cut back by 6 bases and J by 2 bases. Germline-derived CDR1 and CDR2 are MGHDK and SYGVNS. The chain's CDR3 is CASSSGSGVQETQYF. CDR3 DNA sequence: TGTGCCAGCAGCTCCGGGAGCGGGGTACAAGAGACCCAGTACTTC.

The chain uses TRBV27 and TRBJ2-4, with a tentative D call TRBD2 (6 bases). The germline V and J ends were trimmed by 4 bases and 3 bases, with 7 bases remaining between them. Germline values: CDR1 MNHEY, CDR2 SMNVEV (reference sequence). The CDR3 totals 13 residues. The CDR3 reads CASSWGDKNIQYF. The CDR3 bases are TGTGCCAGCAGTTGGGGGGACAAAAACATTCAGTACTTC.

The V gene is TRBV6-5, the J gene TRBJ2-7, with TRBD1 as a possible D gene (6 bases). There are 13 residues in the CDR3. V was shortened by 1 base and J by 6 bases, with 10 bases between the two germline ends. The germline gives CDR1 MNHEY, CDR2 SVGAGI. The CDR3 DNA is TGTGCCAGCAGTTACTTACAGGGTCCCGAGCAGTACTTC. Protein sequence: CASSYLQGPEQYF.

The chain recombines TRBV5-1 with TRBJ2-1; possible D gene TRBD1, 6 bases. Germline lookup yields CDR1 SGHRS and CDR2 YFSETQ. CDR3 length: 15 residues. V was cut by 3 bases and J by 5 bases, with 15 bases left in between. CDR3 sequence reads: CASSYRVSRNNEQFF. CDR3 nucleotide sequence: TGCGCCAGCAGCTACAGGGTGAGCAGAAACAATGAGCAGTTCTTC.

The gene calls are TRBV19 and TRBJ2-3; 11 bases align to TRBD2. V was clipped by 5 bases and J by 6 bases; unmatched bases: 4. Germline CDR1 LNHDA, CDR2 SQIVND (reference sequence). The CDR3 has 14 residues. Here the CDR3 reads CASSVTSGDDTQYF. The DNA for the CDR3 is TGTGCCAGTAGTGTGACTAGCGGGGACGATACGCAGTATTTT.

This rearrangement joins TRBV5-6 to TRBJ2-3, with D perhaps TRBD2 (6 bases). The CDR3 loop spans 18 amino acids. Germline CDR1 is SGHDT and CDR2 is YYEEEE. The V and J ends lost 6 bases and 2 bases respectively, with 25 bases between them. CDR3 amino acids: CASTLSGVPPLSTDTQYF. CDR3 DNA: TGTGCCAGCACTCTCTCGGGAGTACCACCCTTATCCACAGATACGCAGTATTTT.

In this sample, this clone turned up once. The gene calls are TRBV28 and TRBJ1-5, with D unclear. Trimming took off 4 bases at V and 4 bases at J, with 14 bases between the two ends. Germline V gives CDR1 MDHEN, CDR2 SYDVKM. The CDR3 spans 15 residues. The CDR3 sequence: CASSSRWTGNQPQHF. CDR3 nucleotide sequence: TGTGCCAGCAGTTCGCGATGGACGGGGAATCAGCCCCAGCATTTT.

The chain links TRBV7-9 to TRBJ2-5, with D perhaps matching TRBD2 (7 bases). The CDR3 totals 14 residues. Per germline, CDR1 SEHNR and CDR2 FQNEAQ (reference sequence). Trimming removed 5 bases from V and 1 base from J, with 11 bases in between. The CDR3 DNA follows: TGTGCCAGCAGCCCGGGGGGCCCCCAAGAGACCCAGTACTTC. It encodes CASSPGGPQETQYF. The full variable domain, in which reference TRBV7-9 and TRBJ2-5 provide the parts outside the CDR3, is DTGVSQNPRHKITKRGQNVTFRCDPISEHNRLYWYRQTLGQGPEFLTYFQNEAQLEKSRLLSDRFSAERPKGSFSTLEIQRTEQGDSAMYLCASSPGGPQETQYFGPGTRLLVL.

The chain is built from TRBV19 and TRBJ2-2, with TRBD2 matching 7 bases. This CDR3 is built from 15 residues. The V gene end was trimmed by 6 bases and the J gene end by 4 bases; junction bases not matched to a gene: 8. Germline V gene data show CDR1 as LNHDA and CDR2 as SQIVND (reference sequence). CDR3 protein: CASSLPPGGTGELFF. The CDR3 nucleotides are TGTGCCAGTAGCCTCCCCCCGGGGGGCACCGGGGAGCTGTTTTTT.

The chain uses TRBV28 and TRBJ2-2; a weak D match, TRBD1 (6 bases). V dropped 2 bases and J dropped 5 bases, with 9 bases sitting between them. Germline V CDR1 and CDR2: MDHEN, SYDVKM. CDR3 length equals 14 residues. CDR3 loop: CASSLQGNTGELFF. The CDR3, as DNA: TGTGCCAGCAGTTTACAGGGGAATACCGGGGAGCTGTTTTTT.

The rearrangement joins TRBV25-1 to TRBJ1-5; D perhaps matches TRBD1 (6 bases). V shed 11 bases and J shed 6 bases, with 23 bases lying between them. This CDR3 has 15 residues. Germline V gives CDR1 MGHDK, CDR2 SYGVNS. The CDR3 loop is CAAGGQGIIGQPQHF. The CDR3 DNA reads TGTGCCGCCGGGGGGCAGGGCATCATCGGTCAGCCCCAGCATTTT. Full variable domain (outside the CDR3, taken from reference TRBV25-1 and TRBJ1-5): EADIYQTPRYLVIGTGKKITLECSQTMGHDKMYWYQQDPGMELHLIHYSYGVNSTEKGDLSSESTVSRIRTEHFPLTLESARPSHTSQYLCAAGGQGIIGQPQHFGDGTRLSIL.

This chain joins TRBV29-1 and TRBJ2-1, with TRBD2 as a possible D gene (6 bases). The germline gives CDR1 SQVTM, CDR2 ANQGSEA. CDR3 size: 16 residues. The germline V and J ends were trimmed by 4 bases and 0 bases, with 16 bases remaining between them. CDR3 sequence (DNA): TGCAGCGTTGTACCGCCTAGCGCGAGCTCCTACAATGAGCAGTTCTTC. This translates into CSVVPPSASSYNEQFF.

V and J are TRBV18 and TRBJ1-5; 7 nucleotides align to TRBD1. J lost 10 bases, V lost 2 bases, and 11 bases had no gene match. The germline gives CDR1 KGHSH, CDR2 LQKENI. The length of the CDR3 is 15 residues. In nucleotides, the CDR3 is TGTGCCAGCTCACCAGGGACAGCCGACGTTTTCCCCCAGCATTTT. Its protein product is CASSPGTADVFPQHF.

The chain couples TRBV27 to TRBJ2-7; D is possibly TRBD2 (6 bases). The V gene lost 4 bases and the J gene lost 2 bases, with 15 bases spanning the gap. The CDR3 extends over 15 amino acids. Per the germline V gene, CDR1 is MNHEY and CDR2 is SMNVEV (reference sequence). The CDR3 region is CASSWRGGTTYEQYF. In DNA, the CDR3 is TGTGCCAGCAGTTGGAGGGGCGGAACAACCTACGAGCAGTACTTC.

V and J are TRBV20-1 and TRBJ2-5; a possible D gene is TRBD1 (5 bases). The germline V gene has CDR1 DFQATT and CDR2 SNEGSKA (reference sequence). V lost 5 bases and J lost 5, with 9 bases in between. The CDR3 has 11 residues. The CDR3 DNA reads as TGCAGTGCTCCAGGGCGGGAGACCCAGTACTTC. It is translated as CSAPGRETQYF.